Each of the 12 T cell receptor beta chains below was sequenced from the same sample in a study of blood T cell repertoires in COVID-19. Libraries were prepared by immunoSEQ multiplex PCR; TCRdb keeps only in-frame clonotypes and omits some of them. Here the sample spans approximately 220,000 clones, roughly 89% being singletons. Specimen: PBMCs or T cells enriched from blood (not recorded which). The source of these receptors is a man younger than 40 who had been exposed to COVID-19.

The chain couples TRBV7-3 to TRBJ2-1; 8 positions agree with TRBD2. After removal of 3 bases from V and 8 bases from J, the junction contained 6 bases not matched to a gene. Germline CDR1 is SGHTA and CDR2 is FQGTGA. The CDR3 sequence is 14 residues long. The CDR3 region is CASSLDGGADEQFF. Here the CDR3 DNA reads TGTGCCAGCAGCTTGGACGGGGGGGCCGATGAGCAGTTCTTC.

This chain links TRBV6-1 with TRBJ2-7; TRBD1 aligns across 8 bases. The CDR3 sequence is 15 residues long. Trimming removed 7 bases from V and 4 bases from J; junction bases left unmatched: 12. Germline V gene lookup returns CDR1 MNHNS and CDR2 SASEGT. In nucleotides, the CDR3 is TGTGCCAGCACACCTCAAGGGACAGGAGATTACGAGCAGTACTTC. It translates to CASTPQGTGDYEQYF.

The V and J genes are TRBV5-1 and TRBJ2-3, with D maybe TRBD2 (6 bases). This CDR3 has 16 amino acids. Trimming left V 2 bases short and J 0 bases short, with 13 bases between. From germline, CDR1 is SGHRS and CDR2 YFSETQ. CDR3 in amino acids: CASSFVRDSSTDTQYF. The CDR3 DNA reads TGCGCCAGCAGCTTCGTGAGGGACTCTAGCACAGATACGCAGTATTTT.

This clone was recorded a few times. The rearrangement uses TRBV5-5 and TRBJ1-6, with a possible D match to TRBD1 (5 bases). V lost 2 bases and J 5 bases, leaving 14 bases between the germline ends. The CDR3 sequence is 16 residues long. In germline, CDR1 is SGHKS, CDR2 YYEKEE (reference sequence). DNA for the CDR3: TGTGCCAGCAGCTTTGGGATGACAGCGAATAATTCACCCCTCCACTTT. Encoded protein: CASSFGMTANNSPLHF.

The chain employs TRBV7-6 and TRBJ2-5; weak D call: TRBD2 (5 bases). The V end lost 1 base, the J end lost 5 bases, and 8 bases lay between the germline ends. The CDR3 has 13 residues. CDR1 SGHVS and CDR2 FNYEAQ come from the germline V gene. The CDR3 sequence: CASSLVLVETQYF. CDR3 sequence (DNA): TGTGCCAGCAGCTTAGTACTAGTGGAGACCCAGTACTTC.

This chain links TRBV2 with TRBJ1-5; D may be TRBD1 (6 bases). This CDR3 is 15 amino acids long. The germline CDR1 and CDR2 sequences are SNHLY and FYNNEI. V lost 4 bases and J 4 bases, leaving 14 bases between the germline ends. The CDR3, as DNA: TGTGCCAGCAGTGCGGGGGGCCAGACTAATCAGCCCCAGCATTTT. Translated: CASSAGGQTNQPQHF.

The chain recombines TRBV4-2 with TRBJ2-1; D may be TRBD2 (6 bases). The germline V and J ends were trimmed by 1 base and 1 base, with 20 bases remaining between them. CDR3 size: 19 residues. The V gene's germline CDR1 is LGHNA and CDR2 YNFKEQ. CDR3 sequence (DNA): TGTGCCAGCAGCCAAGCTCGCGGTAGCGGAGAATTTTCCTACAATGAGCAGTTCTTC. Translating it yields CASSQARGSGEFSYNEQFF.

This clone was found a few times. V is TRBV3-1 (or the pseudogene TRBV3-2) and J is TRBJ2-7, with a weak D call TRBD2 (6 bases). The CDR3 totals 15 residues. Trimming took off 0 bases at V and 3 bases at J, with 12 bases between the two ends. Germline CDR1 reads LGHDT; CDR2 reads YNNKEL (reference sequence). CDR3 sequence: CASSQEGGANYEQYF. CDR3 sequence (DNA): TGTGCCAGCAGCCAAGAAGGCGGGGCGAACTACGAGCAGTACTTC.

This clone was observed once. This chain joins TRBV23-1 and TRBJ1-1; D unresolved. TRBV23-1 is an ORF for which the function is uncertain. Deletions cut 1 base from V and 0 bases from J, with 12 bases between. This CDR3 is 16 amino acids long. CDR3 loop: CASSQWRIMMNTEAFF. CDR3 DNA sequence: TGCGCCAGCAGTCAATGGAGGATAATGATGAACACTGAAGCTTTCTTT.

The V call is TRBV7-9, the J call TRBJ1-2; no clear D. V gave up 1 base and J gave up 7 bases, with 7 bases separating them. Germline V gene sequence: CDR1 SEHNR, CDR2 FQNEAQ (reference sequence). This CDR3 is built from 12 residues. The CDR3 sequence is CASSLGAGGYTF. The CDR3 DNA reads as TGTGCCAGCAGCTTAGGGGCGGGTGGCTACACCTTC.

The chain links TRBV12-3 or TRBV12-4 to TRBJ1-4; no definite D call. The V and J ends lost 5 bases and 4 bases respectively, with 8 bases between them. CDR3 size: 13 residues. The CDR3: CASSRGGNEKLFF. For the CDR3, the DNA is TGTGCCAGCAGTCGGGGAGGTAATGAAAAACTGTTTTTT.

The V and J genes are TRBV6-5 and TRBJ2-7, with D uncertain. Germline V CDR1 and CDR2: MNHEY, SVGAGI. V was clipped by 5 bases and J by 2 bases, with 16 bases between them. The CDR3 covers 15 residues. The CDR3 DNA reads as TGTGCCAGCAGTACCGTGAGGTCCCATCCCTACGAGCAGTACTTC. It translates to CASSTVRSHPYEQYF.